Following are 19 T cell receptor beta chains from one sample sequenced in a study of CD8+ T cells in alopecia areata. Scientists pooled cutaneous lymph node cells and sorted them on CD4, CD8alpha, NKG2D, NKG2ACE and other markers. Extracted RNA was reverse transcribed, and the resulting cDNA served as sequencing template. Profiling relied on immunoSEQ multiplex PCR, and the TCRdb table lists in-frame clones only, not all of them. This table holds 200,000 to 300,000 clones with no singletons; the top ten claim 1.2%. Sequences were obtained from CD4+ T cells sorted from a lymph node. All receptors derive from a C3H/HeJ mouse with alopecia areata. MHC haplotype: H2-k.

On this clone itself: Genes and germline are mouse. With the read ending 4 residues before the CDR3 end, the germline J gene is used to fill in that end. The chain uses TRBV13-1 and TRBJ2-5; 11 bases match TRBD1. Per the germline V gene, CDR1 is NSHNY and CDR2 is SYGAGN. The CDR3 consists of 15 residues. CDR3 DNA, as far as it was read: TGTGCCAGCAGTGGACCGGACAGGGGGCGGGAC. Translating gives CASSGPDRGRD. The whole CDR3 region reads CASSGPDRGRDTQYF.

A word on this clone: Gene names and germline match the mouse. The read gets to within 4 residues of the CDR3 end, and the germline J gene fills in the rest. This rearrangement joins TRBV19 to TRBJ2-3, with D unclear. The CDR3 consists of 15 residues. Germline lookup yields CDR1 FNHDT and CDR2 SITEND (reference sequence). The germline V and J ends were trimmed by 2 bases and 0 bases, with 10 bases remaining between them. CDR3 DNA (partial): TGTGCCAGCAGTATTCTGGCCTCTAGTGCAGAA. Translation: CASSILASSAE. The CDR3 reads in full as CASSILASSAETLYF.

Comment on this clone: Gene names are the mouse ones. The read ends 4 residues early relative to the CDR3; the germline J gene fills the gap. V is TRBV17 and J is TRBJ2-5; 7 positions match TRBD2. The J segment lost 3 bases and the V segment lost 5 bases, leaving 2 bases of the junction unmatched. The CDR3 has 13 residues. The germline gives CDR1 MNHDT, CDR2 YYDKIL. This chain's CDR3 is CASSFWGQDTQYF. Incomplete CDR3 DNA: TGTGCTAGCAGTTTCTGGGGGCAAGAC.

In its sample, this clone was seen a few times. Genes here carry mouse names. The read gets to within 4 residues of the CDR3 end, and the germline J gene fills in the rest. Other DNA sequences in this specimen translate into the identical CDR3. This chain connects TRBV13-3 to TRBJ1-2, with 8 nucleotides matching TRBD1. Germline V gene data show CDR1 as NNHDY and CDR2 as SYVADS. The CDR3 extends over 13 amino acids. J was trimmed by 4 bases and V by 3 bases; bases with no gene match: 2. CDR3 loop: CASSGDRGSDYTF. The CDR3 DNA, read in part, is TGTGCCAGCAGTGGAGACAGGGGCTCC.

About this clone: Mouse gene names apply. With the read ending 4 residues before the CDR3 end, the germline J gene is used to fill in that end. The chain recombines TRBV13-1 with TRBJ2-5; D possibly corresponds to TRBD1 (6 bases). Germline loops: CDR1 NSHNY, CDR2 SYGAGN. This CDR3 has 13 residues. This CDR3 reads CASSGTEKDTQYF. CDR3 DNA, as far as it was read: TGTGCCAGCAGTGGGACAGAAAAAGAC.

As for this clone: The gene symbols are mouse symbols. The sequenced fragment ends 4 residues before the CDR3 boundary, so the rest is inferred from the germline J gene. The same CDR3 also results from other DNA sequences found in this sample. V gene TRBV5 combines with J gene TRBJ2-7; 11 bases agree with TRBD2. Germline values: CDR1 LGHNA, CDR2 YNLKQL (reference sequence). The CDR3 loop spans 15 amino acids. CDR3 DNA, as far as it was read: TGTGCCAGCAGCCAATCCGGGACTGGGGGATAT. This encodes CASSQSGTGGY. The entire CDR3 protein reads CASSQSGTGGYEQYF.

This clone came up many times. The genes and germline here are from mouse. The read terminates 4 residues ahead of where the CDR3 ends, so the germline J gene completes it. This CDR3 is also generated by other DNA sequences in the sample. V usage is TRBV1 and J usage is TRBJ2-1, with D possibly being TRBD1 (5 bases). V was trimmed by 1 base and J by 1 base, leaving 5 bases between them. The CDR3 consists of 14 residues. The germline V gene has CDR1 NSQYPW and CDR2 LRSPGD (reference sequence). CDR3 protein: CTCSAGQNYAEQFF. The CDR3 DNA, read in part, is TGCACCTGCAGTGCAGGACAGAACTATGCT.

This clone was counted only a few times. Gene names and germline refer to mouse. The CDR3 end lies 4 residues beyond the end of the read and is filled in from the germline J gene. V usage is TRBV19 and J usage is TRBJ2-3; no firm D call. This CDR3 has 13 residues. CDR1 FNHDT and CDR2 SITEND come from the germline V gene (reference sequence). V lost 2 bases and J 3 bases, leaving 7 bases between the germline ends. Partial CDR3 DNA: TGTGCCAGCAGTATTATCTTCGCAGAA. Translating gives CASSIIFAE. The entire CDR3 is CASSIIFAETLYF.

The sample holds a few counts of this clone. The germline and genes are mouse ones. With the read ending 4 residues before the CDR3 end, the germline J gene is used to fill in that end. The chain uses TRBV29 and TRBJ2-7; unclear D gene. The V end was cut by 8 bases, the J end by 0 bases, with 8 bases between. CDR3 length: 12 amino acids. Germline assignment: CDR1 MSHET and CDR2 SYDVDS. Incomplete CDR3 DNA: TGTGCTAGCGACATACGCTCCTAT. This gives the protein CASDIRSY. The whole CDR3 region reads CASDIRSYEQYF.

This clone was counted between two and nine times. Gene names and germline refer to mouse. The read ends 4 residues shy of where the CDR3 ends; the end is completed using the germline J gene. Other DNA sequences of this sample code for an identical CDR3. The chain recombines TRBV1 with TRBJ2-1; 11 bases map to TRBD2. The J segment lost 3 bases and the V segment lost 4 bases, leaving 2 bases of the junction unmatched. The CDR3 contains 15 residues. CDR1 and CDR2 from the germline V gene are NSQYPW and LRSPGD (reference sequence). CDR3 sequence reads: CTCSGTGGSYAEQFF. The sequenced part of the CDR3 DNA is TGCACCTGCAGTGGGACTGGGGGGTCCTATGCT.

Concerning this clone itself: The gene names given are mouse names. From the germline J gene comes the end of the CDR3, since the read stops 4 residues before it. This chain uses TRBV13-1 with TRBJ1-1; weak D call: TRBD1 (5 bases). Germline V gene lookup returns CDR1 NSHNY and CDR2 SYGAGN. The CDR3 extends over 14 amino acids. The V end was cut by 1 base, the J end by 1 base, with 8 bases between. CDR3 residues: CASSDQGGNTEVFF. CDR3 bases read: TGTGCCAGCAGTGATCAGGGTGGAAACACA.

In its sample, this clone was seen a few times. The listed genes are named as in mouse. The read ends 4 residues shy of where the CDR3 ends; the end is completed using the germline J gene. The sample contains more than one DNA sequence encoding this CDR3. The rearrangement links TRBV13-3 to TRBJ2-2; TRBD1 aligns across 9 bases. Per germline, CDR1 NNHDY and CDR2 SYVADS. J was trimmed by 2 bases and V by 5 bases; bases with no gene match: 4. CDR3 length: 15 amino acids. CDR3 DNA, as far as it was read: TGTGCCAGCAGCGCCGGGACAGGGAACACCGGG. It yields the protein CASSAGTGNTG. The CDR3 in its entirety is CASSAGTGNTGQLYF.

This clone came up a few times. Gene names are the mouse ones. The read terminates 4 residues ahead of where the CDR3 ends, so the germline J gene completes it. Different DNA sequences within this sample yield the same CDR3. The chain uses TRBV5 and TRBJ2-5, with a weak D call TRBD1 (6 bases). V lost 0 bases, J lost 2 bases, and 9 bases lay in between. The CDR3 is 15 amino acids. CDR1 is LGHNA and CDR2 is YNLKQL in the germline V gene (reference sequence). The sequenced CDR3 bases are TGTGCCAGCAGCCAAGACAGCAGGGGCCAAGAC. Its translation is CASSQDSRGQD. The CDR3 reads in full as CASSQDSRGQDTQYF.

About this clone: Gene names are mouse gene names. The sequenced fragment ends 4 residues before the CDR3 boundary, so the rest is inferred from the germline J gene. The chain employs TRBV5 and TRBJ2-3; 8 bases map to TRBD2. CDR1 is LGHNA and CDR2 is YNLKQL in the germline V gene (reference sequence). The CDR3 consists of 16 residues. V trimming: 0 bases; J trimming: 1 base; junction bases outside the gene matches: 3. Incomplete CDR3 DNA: TGTGCCAGCAGCCAAGAAACTGGGGGTGGTGCAGAA. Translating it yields CASSQETGGGAE. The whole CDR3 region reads CASSQETGGGAETLYF.

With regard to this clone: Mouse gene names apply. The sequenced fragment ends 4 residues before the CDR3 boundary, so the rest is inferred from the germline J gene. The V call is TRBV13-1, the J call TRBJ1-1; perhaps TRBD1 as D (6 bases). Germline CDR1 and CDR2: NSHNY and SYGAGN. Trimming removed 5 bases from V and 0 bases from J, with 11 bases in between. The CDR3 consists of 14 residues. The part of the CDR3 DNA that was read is TGTGCCAGCAGCCCGGACAGACCAAACACA. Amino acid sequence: CASSPDRPNT. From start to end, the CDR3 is CASSPDRPNTEVFF.

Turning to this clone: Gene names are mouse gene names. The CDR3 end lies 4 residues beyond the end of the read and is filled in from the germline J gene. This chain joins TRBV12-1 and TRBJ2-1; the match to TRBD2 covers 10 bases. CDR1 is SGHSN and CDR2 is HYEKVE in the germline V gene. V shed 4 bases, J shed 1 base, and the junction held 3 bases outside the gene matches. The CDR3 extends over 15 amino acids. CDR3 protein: CASSLLGGNYAEQFF. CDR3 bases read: TGTGCCAGCTCCCTACTGGGGGGGAACTATGCT.

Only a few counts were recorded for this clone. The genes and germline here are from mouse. This CDR3 reads CASRMGVSYEQYF. The CDR3 bases that were read are TGTGCCAGCAGGATGGGGGTCTCCTAT. The V gene is TRBV19, the J gene TRBJ2-7; maybe TRBD2 (6 bases). The CDR3 end falls 4 residues outside the read, so it is completed with the germline J gene. The V gene's germline CDR1 is FNHDT and CDR2 SITEND (reference sequence). V dropped 5 bases and J dropped 0 bases, with 9 bases sitting between them. The CDR3 length is 13 residues.

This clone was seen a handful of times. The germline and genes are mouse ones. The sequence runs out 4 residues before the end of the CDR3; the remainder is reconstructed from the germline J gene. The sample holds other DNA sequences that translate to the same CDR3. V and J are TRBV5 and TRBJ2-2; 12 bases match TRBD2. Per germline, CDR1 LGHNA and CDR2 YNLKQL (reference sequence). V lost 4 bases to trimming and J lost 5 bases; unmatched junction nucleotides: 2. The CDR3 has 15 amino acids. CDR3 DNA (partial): TGTGCCAGCAGCCCCGGGACTGGGGGGACCGGG. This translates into CASSPGTGGTG. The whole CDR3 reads CASSPGTGGTGQLYF.

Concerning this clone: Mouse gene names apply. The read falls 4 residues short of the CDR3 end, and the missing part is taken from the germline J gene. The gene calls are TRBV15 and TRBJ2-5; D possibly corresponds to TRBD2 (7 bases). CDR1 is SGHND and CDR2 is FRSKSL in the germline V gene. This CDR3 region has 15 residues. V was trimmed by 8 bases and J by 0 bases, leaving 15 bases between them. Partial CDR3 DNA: TGTGCCAGCCCTGCGGGGGGCTTTAACCAAGAC. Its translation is CASPAGGFNQD. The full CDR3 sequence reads CASPAGGFNQDTQYF. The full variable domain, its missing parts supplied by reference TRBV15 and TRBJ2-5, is DAGVTQTPRHEVAEKGQTIILKCEPVSGHNDLFWYRQTKIQGLELLSYFRSKSLMEDGGAFKDRFKAEMLNSSFSTLKIQPTEPKDSAVYLCASPAGGFNQDTQYFGPGTRLLVL.